This T cell receptor (beta chain) was sequenced for a study of T cell responses to AZD1222 COVID-19 vaccine. About the research overall: Second doses were pooled across both intervals (about 4 or about 12 weeks).

Overall study results and limits: Just a handful of people given AZD1222 tested seropositive at baseline. Most donors were white British, females outnumbered males, and clonal diversity was possibly underestimated. Spike-wide vaccine-associated CD4 TCRs dominated at 160-218 and 743-854.

Comments on this clone: Its antigen is undetermined.

The CDR3 is 16 residues long. Germline CDR1 reads SEHNR; CDR2 reads FQNEAQ (reference sequence). After removal of 5 bases from V and 2 bases from J, the junction contained 5 bases not matched to a gene. The data were produced by immunoSEQ multiplex PCR, yet TCRdb's version contains in-frame clones alone and is incomplete. In the table there are fewer than 150,000 clones, 93% of which are singletons. The chain uses TRBV7-9 and TRBJ2-4; 11 nucleotides line up with TRBD1. The TCR sequence derives from an adult in good health. The source was peripheral blood, collected on day 0 of AZD1222 vaccination. CDR3 sequence (DNA): TGTGCCAGCAGCCAGGGACAGGGGGTATCCAAAAACATTCAGTACTTC. Translation gives CASSQGQGVSKNIQYF.